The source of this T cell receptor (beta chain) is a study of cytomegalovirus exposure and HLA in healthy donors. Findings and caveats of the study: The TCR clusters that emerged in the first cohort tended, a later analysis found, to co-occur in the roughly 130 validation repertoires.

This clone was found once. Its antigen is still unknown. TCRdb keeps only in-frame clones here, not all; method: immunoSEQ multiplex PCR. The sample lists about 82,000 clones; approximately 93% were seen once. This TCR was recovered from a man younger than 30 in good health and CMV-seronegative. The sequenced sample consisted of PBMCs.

In DNA, the CDR3 is TGTGCCAGCAGCTTGGATGCAGGGGCTGGAAACACCATATATTTT. Translation gives CASSLDAGAGNTIYF. The J gene is TRBJ1-3, the V gene TRBV5-4; possibly TRBD1 for D (6 bases). The CDR3 is made up of 15 amino acids. V dropped 0 bases and J dropped 2 bases, with 9 bases sitting between them. In germline, CDR1 is SGHNT, CDR2 YYREEE (reference sequence).